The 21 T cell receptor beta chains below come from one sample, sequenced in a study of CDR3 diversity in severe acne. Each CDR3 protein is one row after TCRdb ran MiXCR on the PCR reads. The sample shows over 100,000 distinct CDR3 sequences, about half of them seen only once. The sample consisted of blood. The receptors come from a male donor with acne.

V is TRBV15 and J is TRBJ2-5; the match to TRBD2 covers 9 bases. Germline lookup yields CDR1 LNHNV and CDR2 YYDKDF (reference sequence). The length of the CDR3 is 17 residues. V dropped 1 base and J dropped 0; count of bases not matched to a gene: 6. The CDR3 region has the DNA TGTGCCACCAGCAGAGCCCACAGCGGGAGGAACCAAGAGACCCAGTACTTC. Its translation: CATSRAHSGRNQETQYF. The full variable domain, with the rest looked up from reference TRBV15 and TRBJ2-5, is DAMVIQNPRYQVTQFGKPVTLSCSQTLNHNVMYWYQQKSSQAPKLLFHYYDKDFNNEADTPDNFQSRRPNTSFCFLDIRSPGLGDTAMYLCATSRAHSGRNQETQYFGPGTRLLVL.

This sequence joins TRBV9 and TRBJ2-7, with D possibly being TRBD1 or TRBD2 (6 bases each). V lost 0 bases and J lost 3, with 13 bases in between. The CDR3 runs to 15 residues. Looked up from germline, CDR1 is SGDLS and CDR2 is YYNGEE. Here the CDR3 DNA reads TGTGCCAGCAGCGTAGCACCGGGGGCGGGCTACGAGCAGTACTTC. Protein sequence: CASSVAPGAGYEQYF.

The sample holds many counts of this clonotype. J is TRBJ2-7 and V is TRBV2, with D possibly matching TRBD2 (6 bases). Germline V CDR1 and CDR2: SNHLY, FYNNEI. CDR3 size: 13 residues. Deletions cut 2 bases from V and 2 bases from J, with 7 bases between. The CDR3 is CASSEPGAYEQYF. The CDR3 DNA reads TGTGCCAGCAGTGAACCGGGAGCCTACGAGCAGTACTTC.

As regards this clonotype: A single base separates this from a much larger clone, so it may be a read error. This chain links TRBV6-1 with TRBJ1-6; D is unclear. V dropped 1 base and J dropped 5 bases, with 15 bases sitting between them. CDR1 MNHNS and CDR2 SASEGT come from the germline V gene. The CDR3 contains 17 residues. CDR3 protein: CASSEVWVQSHNSPLHF. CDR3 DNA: TGTGCCAGCAGTGAAGTATGGGTTCAATCCCATAATTCACCCCTCCACTTT.

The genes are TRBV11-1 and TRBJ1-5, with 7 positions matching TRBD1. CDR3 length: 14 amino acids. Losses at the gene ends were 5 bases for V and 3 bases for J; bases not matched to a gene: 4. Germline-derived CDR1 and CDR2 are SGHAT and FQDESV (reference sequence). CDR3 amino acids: CASSLTGTNQPQHF. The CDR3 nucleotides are TGTGCCAGCAGCCTGACAGGGACCAATCAGCCCCAGCATTTT.

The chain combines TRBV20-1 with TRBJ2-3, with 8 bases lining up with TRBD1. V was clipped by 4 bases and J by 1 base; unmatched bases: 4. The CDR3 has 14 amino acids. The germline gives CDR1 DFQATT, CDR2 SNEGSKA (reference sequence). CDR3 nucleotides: TGCAGTGCTACCGACAGGGGAGGCACAGATACGCAGTATTTT. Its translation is CSATDRGGTDTQYF.

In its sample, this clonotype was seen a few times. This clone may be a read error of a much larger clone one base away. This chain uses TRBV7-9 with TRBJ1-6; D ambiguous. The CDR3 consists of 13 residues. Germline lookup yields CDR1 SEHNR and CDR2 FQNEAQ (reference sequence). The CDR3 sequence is CASSSAYNSPLRF. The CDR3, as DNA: TGTGCCAGCAGCTCGGCCTATAATTCACCCCTCCGCTTT.

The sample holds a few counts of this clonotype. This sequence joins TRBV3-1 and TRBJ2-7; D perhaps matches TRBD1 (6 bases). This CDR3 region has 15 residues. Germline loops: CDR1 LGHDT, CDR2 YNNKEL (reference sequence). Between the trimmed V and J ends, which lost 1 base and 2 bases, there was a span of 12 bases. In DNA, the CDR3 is TGTGCCAGCAGCCAAGGACAGGCCAGTCCCTACGAGCAGTACTTC. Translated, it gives CASSQGQASPYEQYF.

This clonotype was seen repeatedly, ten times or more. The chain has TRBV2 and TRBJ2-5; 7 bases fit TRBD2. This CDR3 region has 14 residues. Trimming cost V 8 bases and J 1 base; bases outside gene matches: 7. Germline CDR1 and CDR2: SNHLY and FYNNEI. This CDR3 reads CASLSGKSQETQYF. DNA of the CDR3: TGTGCCAGCCTAAGCGGGAAGAGCCAAGAGACCCAGTACTTC.

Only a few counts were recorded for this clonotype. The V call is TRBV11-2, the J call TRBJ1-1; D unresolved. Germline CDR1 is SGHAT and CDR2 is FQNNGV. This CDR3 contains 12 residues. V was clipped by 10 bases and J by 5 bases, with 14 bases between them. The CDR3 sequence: CATVNGWTEAFF. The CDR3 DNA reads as TGTGCCACAGTTAACGGGTGGACTGAAGCTTTCTTT.

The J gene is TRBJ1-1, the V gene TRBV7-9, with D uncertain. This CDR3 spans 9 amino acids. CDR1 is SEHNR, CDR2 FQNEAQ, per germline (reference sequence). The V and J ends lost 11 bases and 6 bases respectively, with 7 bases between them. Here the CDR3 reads CAGGPEAFF. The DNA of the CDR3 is TGTGCCGGAGGCCCTGAAGCTTTCTTT.

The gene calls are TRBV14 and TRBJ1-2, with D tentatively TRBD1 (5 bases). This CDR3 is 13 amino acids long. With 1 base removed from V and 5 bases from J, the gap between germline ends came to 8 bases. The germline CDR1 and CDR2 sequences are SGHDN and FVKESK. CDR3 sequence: CASSQAAGYGYTF. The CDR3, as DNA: TGTGCCAGCAGCCAAGCTGCAGGGTATGGCTACACCTTC.

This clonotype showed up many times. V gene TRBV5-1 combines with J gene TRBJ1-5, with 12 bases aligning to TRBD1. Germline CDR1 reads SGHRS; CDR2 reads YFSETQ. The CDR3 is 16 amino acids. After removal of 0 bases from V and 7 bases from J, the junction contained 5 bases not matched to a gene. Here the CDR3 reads CASSLAGTGGGQPQHF. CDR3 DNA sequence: TGCGCCAGCAGCTTGGCCGGGACAGGGGGCGGGCAGCCCCAGCATTTT.

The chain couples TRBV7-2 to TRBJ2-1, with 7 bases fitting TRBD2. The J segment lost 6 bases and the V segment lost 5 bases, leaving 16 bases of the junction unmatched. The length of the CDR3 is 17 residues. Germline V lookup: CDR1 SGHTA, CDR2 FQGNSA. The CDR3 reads CASSIRGGGSLRNEQFF. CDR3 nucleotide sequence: TGTGCCAGCAGCATACGTGGTGGCGGGAGTTTGCGCAATGAGCAGTTCTTC.

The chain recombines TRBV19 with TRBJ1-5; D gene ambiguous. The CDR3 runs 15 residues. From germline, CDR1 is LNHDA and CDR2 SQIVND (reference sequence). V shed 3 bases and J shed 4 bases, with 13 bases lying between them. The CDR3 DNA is TGTGCCAGTAGTATGAGGGCAGGAATGAATCAGCCCCAGCATTTT. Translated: CASSMRAGMNQPQHF.

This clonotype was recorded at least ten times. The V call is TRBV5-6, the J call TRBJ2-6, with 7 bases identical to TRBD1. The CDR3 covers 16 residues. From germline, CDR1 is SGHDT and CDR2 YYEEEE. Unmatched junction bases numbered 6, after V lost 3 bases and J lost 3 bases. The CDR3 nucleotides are TGTGCCAGCAGCTGGTTCCCAGGGGGTGGGGCCAACGTCCTGACTTTC. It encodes CASSWFPGGGANVLTF.

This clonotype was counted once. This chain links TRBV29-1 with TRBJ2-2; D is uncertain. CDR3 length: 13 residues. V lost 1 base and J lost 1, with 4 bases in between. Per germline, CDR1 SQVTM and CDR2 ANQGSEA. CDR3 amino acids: CSVEGGNTGELFF. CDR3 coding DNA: TGCAGCGTTGAAGGCGGGAACACCGGGGAGCTGTTTTTT.

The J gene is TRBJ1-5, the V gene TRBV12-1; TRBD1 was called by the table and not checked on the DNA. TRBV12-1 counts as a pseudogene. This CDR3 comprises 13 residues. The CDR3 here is CASSFRVAQAQHF. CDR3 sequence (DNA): TGTGCCAGCAGCTTTAGGGTCGCCCAGGCCCAGCATTTT.

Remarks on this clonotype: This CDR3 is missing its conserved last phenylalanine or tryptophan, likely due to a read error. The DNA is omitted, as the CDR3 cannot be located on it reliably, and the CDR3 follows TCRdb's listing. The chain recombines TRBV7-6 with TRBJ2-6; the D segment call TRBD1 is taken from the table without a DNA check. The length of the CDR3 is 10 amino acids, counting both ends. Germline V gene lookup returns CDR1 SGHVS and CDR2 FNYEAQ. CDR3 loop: CASSTRPDRG.

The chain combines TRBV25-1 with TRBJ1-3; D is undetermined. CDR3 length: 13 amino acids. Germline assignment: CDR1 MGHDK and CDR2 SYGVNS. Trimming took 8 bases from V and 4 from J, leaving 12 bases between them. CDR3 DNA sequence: TGTGCCAGCGGGGAAAGTAACGGAAACACCATATATTTT. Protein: CASGESNGNTIYF.

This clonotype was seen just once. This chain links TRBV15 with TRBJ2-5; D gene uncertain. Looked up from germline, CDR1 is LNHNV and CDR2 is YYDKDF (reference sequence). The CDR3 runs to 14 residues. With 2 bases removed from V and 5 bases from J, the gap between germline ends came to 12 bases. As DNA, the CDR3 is TGTGCCACCAGCAGACCGCCGTATCCGGAGACCCAGTACTTC. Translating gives CATSRPPYPETQYF.